Listed here are 21 T cell receptor beta chains from one sample, sequenced in a study of cytomegalovirus exposure and HLA in healthy donors. The PCR used 60 Vbeta and 13 Jbeta primers. Sequencing used immunoSEQ multiplex PCR; TCRdb keeps in-frame clones, though not all of them. The profile shows under 200,000 clones, approximately 77% of them singletons. Sequencing input: PBMCs. These receptors all stem from a male donor in good health and CMV-seropositive.

The chain uses TRBV4-1 and TRBJ2-7; weak D call: TRBD2 (5 bases). Germline lookup yields CDR1 MGHRA and CDR2 YSYEKL. V was trimmed by 6 bases and J by 6 bases, leaving 18 bases between them. This CDR3 has 14 residues. The CDR3 nucleotides read TGCGCCAGCAGACTCGAGGGTAACGTCATCGAGCAGTACTTC. It translates to CASRLEGNVIEQYF.

This chain links TRBV9 with TRBJ2-5; TRBD2 is a possible D gene (6 bases). Germline lookup yields CDR1 SGDLS and CDR2 YYNGEE. The CDR3 totals 15 residues. V lost 3 bases and J 4 bases, leaving 16 bases between the germline ends. The CDR3: CASSAGGRSRETQYF. CDR3 DNA sequence: TGTGCCAGCAGCGCCGGGGGACGGTCGAGAGAGACCCAGTACTTC.

Here the CDR3 reads CASSQPGKSSYNEQFF. The CDR3 DNA is TGCGCCAGCAGCCAACCAGGGAAGAGCTCCTACAATGAGCAGTTCTTC. The V gene is TRBV4-1, the J gene TRBJ2-1, with D perhaps matching TRBD1 (5 bases). The CDR3 has 16 amino acids. V lost 2 bases to trimming and J lost 0 bases, with 11 bases between them. Germline CDR1 and CDR2: MGHRA and YSYEKL.

The chain carries TRBV30 and TRBJ2-5; 7 bases are shared with TRBD1. Per germline, CDR1 GTSNPN and CDR2 SVGIG (reference sequence). Trimming at V came to 0 bases and at J to 1 base, leaving 5 bases not matched to a gene. The length of the CDR3 is 15 residues. The chain's CDR3 is CAWSVGAGGQETQYF. The CDR3, as DNA: TGTGCCTGGAGTGTAGGGGCAGGGGGCCAAGAGACCCAGTACTTC.

The V and J genes are TRBV5-6 and TRBJ2-7; D might be TRBD1 (6 bases). CDR3 length: 15 amino acids. Germline-derived CDR1 and CDR2 are SGHDT and YYEEEE. V was clipped by 0 bases and J by 6 bases, with 16 bases between them. The CDR3, as DNA: TGTGCCAGCAGCTTGGTCGTGGGGGCGCGATCCGAGCAGTACTTC. Protein product: CASSLVVGARSEQYF.

For the CDR3, the DNA is TGTGCCAGTAGTTTACAGGGGGCTTACACTGAAGCTTTCTTT. This encodes CASSLQGAYTEAFF. The chain joins TRBV19 to TRBJ1-1, with TRBD1 identical over 9 bases. The V and J ends lost 5 bases and 3 bases, in that order; junction bases with no gene match: 4. The CDR3 length is 14 residues. Germline CDR1 and CDR2: LNHDA and SQIVND (reference sequence).

The J gene is TRBJ2-7, the V gene TRBV29-1; the D is unclear. Germline values: CDR1 SQVTM, CDR2 ANQGSEA. V was shortened by 1 base and J by 3 bases, with 7 bases between the two germline ends. This CDR3 has 12 amino acids. Here the CDR3 DNA reads TGCAGCGTTGAAGGCGATGACTACGAGCAGTACTTC. Residues: CSVEGDDYEQYF.

The rearrangement joins TRBV6-5 to TRBJ1-1; 8 nucleotides match TRBD1. V dropped 1 base and J dropped 5; count of bases not matched to a gene: 0. The CDR3 loop spans 13 amino acids. The germline V gene encodes CDR1 MNHEY and CDR2 SVGAGI. This CDR3 is CASSYWTGTEAFF. The CDR3 nucleotides are TGTGCCAGCAGTTACTGGACAGGGACTGAAGCTTTCTTT.

The chain joins TRBV2 to TRBJ2-3; weak D call: TRBD1 (6 bases). V lost 7 bases and J 1 base, leaving 15 bases between the germline ends. The CDR3 has 15 amino acids. CDR1 is SNHLY, CDR2 FYNNEI, per germline. The CDR3 spells CASTSDEGGTDTQYF. CDR3 nucleotides: TGTGCCAGCACCTCCGATGAGGGGGGCACAGATACGCAGTATTTT.

The sample holds many counts of this clone. In DNA, the CDR3 is TGTGCCAGCAGTGGGTCAGGCCGGTATGGCTACACCTTC. This gives the protein CASSGSGRYGYTF. The rearrangement links TRBV2 to TRBJ1-2; D gene ambiguous. Germline V lookup: CDR1 SNHLY, CDR2 FYNNEI. V was shortened by 4 bases and J by 5 bases, with 11 bases between the two germline ends. The CDR3 covers 13 residues. Supplemented by reference TRBV2 and TRBJ1-2, the full variable domain reads EPEVTQTPSHQVTQMGQEVILRCVPISNHLYFYWYRQILGQKVEFLVSFYNNEISEKSEIFDDQFSVERPDGSNFTLKIRSTKLEDSAMYFCASSGSGRYGYTFGSGTRLTVV.

This sequence joins TRBV5-6 and TRBJ2-7; 8 nucleotides agree with TRBD1. The germline gives CDR1 SGHDT, CDR2 YYEEEE. V dropped 3 bases and J dropped 2; count of bases not matched to a gene: 7. The CDR3 runs 15 residues. This CDR3 is CASSWGGQGTYEQYF. The CDR3 coding sequence is TGTGCCAGCAGCTGGGGCGGACAGGGCACCTACGAGCAGTACTTC.

This sequence joins TRBV10-2 and TRBJ1-1, with 7 nucleotides matching TRBD1. There are 14 residues in the CDR3. The germline V gene encodes CDR1 WSHSY and CDR2 SAAADI. V dropped 2 bases and J dropped 4; count of bases not matched to a gene: 4. The chain's CDR3 is CASSERGQGTEAFF. In DNA form, the CDR3 reads TGCGCCAGCAGTGAGAGGGGGCAGGGCACTGAAGCTTTCTTT.

This rearrangement joins TRBV11-2 to TRBJ2-1; a weak D match, TRBD1 (6 bases). Trimming shortened V by 3 bases and J by 8 bases, and 11 bases separated the two germline ends. The CDR3 loop spans 13 amino acids. Germline V gene data show CDR1 as SGHAT and CDR2 as FQNNGV. The DNA of the CDR3 is TGTGCCAGCAGCTTGGGGACAAGGGATGAGCAGTTCTTC. Protein sequence: CASSLGTRDEQFF.

This rearrangement joins TRBV2 to TRBJ2-3; tentatively, D is TRBD1 (6 bases). V gave up 7 bases and J gave up 10 bases, with 15 bases separating them. Looked up from germline, CDR1 is SNHLY and CDR2 is FYNNEI. This CDR3 is 12 amino acids long. CDR3 DNA sequence: TGTGCCAGCATATATCAGGGGATGGCGCAGTATTTT. It is translated as CASIYQGMAQYF.

The chain carries TRBV19 and TRBJ1-1, with D uncertain. V dropped 3 bases and J dropped 1 base, with 6 bases sitting between them. CDR1 LNHDA and CDR2 SQIVND come from the germline V gene (reference sequence). This CDR3 is 13 amino acids long. The DNA for the CDR3 is TGTGCCAGTAGTATGTCCGGGAACACTGAAGCTTTCTTT. Translation: CASSMSGNTEAFF.

The rearrangement uses TRBV5-1 and TRBJ1-2, with D perhaps matching TRBD1 (5 bases). This CDR3 region has 15 residues. Germline CDR1 and CDR2: SGHRS and YFSETQ. The V end was cut by 0 bases, the J end by 3 bases, with 12 bases between. CDR3 nucleotide sequence: TGCGCCAGCAGCTTGGTGCCAGGGATCGACTATGGCTACACCTTC. Amino acid sequence: CASSLVPGIDYGYTF.

This chain connects TRBV15 to TRBJ1-2; tentative D call: TRBD1 (5 bases). Trimming took off 0 bases at V and 8 bases at J, with 10 bases between the two ends. Germline-derived CDR1 and CDR2 are LNHNV and YYDKDF (reference sequence). The length of the CDR3 is 13 residues. Here the CDR3 reads CATSRDRGGGYTF. CDR3 nucleotide sequence: TGTGCCACCAGCAGAGATAGGGGAGGGGGCTACACCTTC.

V and J are TRBV29-1 and TRBJ1-2, with D unresolved. Germline CDR1 is SQVTM and CDR2 is ANQGSEA. The CDR3 loop spans 12 amino acids. The V and J ends lost 4 bases and 0 bases respectively, with 6 bases between them. The DNA of the CDR3 is TGCAGCGTTGGGGCTACTAACTATGGCTACACCTTC. Protein sequence: CSVGATNYGYTF.

The V and J genes are TRBV9 and TRBJ1-5; no clear D gene. This CDR3 comprises 19 residues. V lost 0 bases to trimming and J lost 5 bases, with 24 bases between them. Germline-derived CDR1 and CDR2 are SGDLS and YYNGEE. CDR3 in DNA: TGTGCCAGCAGCGTAGCTACGGGGTGGTGGCAGAACCACGATCAGCCCCAGCATTTT. Protein: CASSVATGWWQNHDQPQHF.

The chain combines TRBV14 with TRBJ1-2, with D possibly being TRBD1 (5 bases). V lost 4 bases and J 4 bases, leaving 10 bases between the germline ends. Germline CDR1 SGHDN, CDR2 FVKESK. The CDR3 is made up of 13 amino acids. The CDR3 nucleotides read TGTGCCAGCAGCCCGGACAACTTCTATGGCTACACCTTC. It translates to CASSPDNFYGYTF.

The chain recombines TRBV30 with TRBJ1-2; D ambiguous. Germline loops: CDR1 GTSNPN, CDR2 SVGIG (reference sequence). The CDR3 length is 14 residues. Trimming removed 1 base at V and 4 bases at J, with 13 bases between. The CDR3 DNA follows: TGTGCCTGGAGTGAGTGGCAGGTGGGCTATGGCTACACCTTC. Residues: CAWSEWQVGYGYTF.